These 21 T cell receptor beta chains originate from one sample sequenced in a study of control samples from healthy donors and cancer patients. Clones were read by immunoSEQ multiplex PCR, and TCRdb kept only the in-frame ones, dropping some. The repertoire includes approximately 150,000 clones, approximately 92% of them detected once, and roughly 2.1% sits in the top ten. The sequenced material came from blood. Receptor source: a woman aged 40 to 49 in good health.

This sequence joins TRBV7-3 and TRBJ2-2; 11 bases agree with TRBD2. The CDR3 is 17 residues long. With V trimmed by 4 bases and J by 6 bases, 10 bases remained unmatched. Germline CDR1 reads SGHTA; CDR2 reads FQGTGA. This CDR3 reads CASSSIAGGLPAGELFF. The CDR3 DNA reads TGTGCCAGCAGCTCGATAGCGGGGGGGCTCCCGGCCGGGGAGCTGTTTTTT.

The chain combines TRBV4-1 with TRBJ1-6, with 7 bases identical to TRBD1. V trimming: 2 bases; J trimming: 7 bases; junction bases outside the gene matches: 5. The germline V gene has CDR1 MGHRA and CDR2 YSYEKL. The CDR3 is 15 residues long. The CDR3 region is CASSQHTGANSPLHF. CDR3 sequence (DNA): TGCGCCAGCAGCCAACATACAGGGGCCAATTCACCCCTCCACTTT.

This clone was seen more than once but under ten times. V and J are TRBV4-1 and TRBJ1-2, with D possibly being TRBD1 (5 bases). The CDR3 consists of 15 residues. Germline V gene sequence: CDR1 MGHRA, CDR2 YSYEKL. The germline V and J ends were trimmed by 2 bases and 7 bases, with 17 bases remaining between them. Here the CDR3 DNA reads TGCGCCAGCAGCCAACAAGCAGGGTTTTTTGCTGGCTACACCTTC. Its translation is CASSQQAGFFAGYTF.

The chain employs TRBV5-1 and TRBJ2-1; the match to TRBD1 covers 7 bases. The V and J ends lost 0 bases and 8 bases, in that order; junction bases with no gene match: 8. In germline, CDR1 is SGHRS, CDR2 YFSETQ. This CDR3 region has 15 residues. Written as DNA, the CDR3 is TGCGCCAGCAGCTTGGAGGGACAGCCTTTGGATGAGCAGTTCTTC. It yields the protein CASSLEGQPLDEQFF.

About this clone: An end of the junction does not agree with germline; a read error may underlie this. The CDR3 DNA reads as TGTGCCAGCAGTTACCTTGGCTCCCACAATGAGCAGTTCTTC. It translates to CASSYLGSHNEQFF. V and J are TRBV6-5 and TRBJ2-1; D is uncertain. Germline-derived CDR1 and CDR2 are MNHEY and SVGAGI. The CDR3 is 14 amino acids.

The V gene is TRBV3-1 (or the pseudogene TRBV3-2), the J gene TRBJ2-1; maybe TRBD2 (5 bases). This CDR3 has 13 amino acids. Germline CDR1 reads LGHDT; CDR2 reads YNNKEL (reference sequence). Trimming pared 2 bases from V and 9 bases from J, leaving 11 bases between. The CDR3 nucleotides read TGTGCCAGCAGCCAATCGGGGATCGGTGAGCAGTTCTTC. As protein: CASSQSGIGEQFF.

V gene TRBV3-1 (or the pseudogene TRBV3-2) combines with J gene TRBJ2-3, with D possibly matching TRBD1 (6 bases). Trimming took off 2 bases at V and 0 bases at J, with 12 bases between the two ends. Per germline, CDR1 LGHDT and CDR2 YNNKEL (reference sequence). The CDR3 contains 16 residues. CDR3 loop: CASSQQGIGSTDTQYF. CDR3 DNA: TGTGCCAGCAGCCAACAGGGGATCGGTAGCACAGATACGCAGTATTTT.

Only one count was recorded for this clone. V usage is TRBV5-1 and J usage is TRBJ2-3, with D perhaps TRBD1 (5 bases). Trimming took 0 bases from V and 4 from J, leaving 9 bases between them. CDR1 SGHRS and CDR2 YFSETQ come from the germline V gene. CDR3 length: 14 amino acids. The CDR3 reads CASSLVRASDTQYF. The CDR3 region has the DNA TGCGCCAGCAGCTTGGTCAGGGCCTCAGATACGCAGTATTTT.

The CDR3 DNA reads as TGTGCCAGCAGCTTAGGGGATCGATATGGCTACACCTTC. Translated, it gives CASSLGDRYGYTF. V is TRBV7-9 and J is TRBJ1-2; no firm D call. V was shortened by 1 base and J by 5 bases, with 8 bases between the two germline ends. The CDR3 covers 13 residues. Per germline, CDR1 SEHNR and CDR2 FQNEAQ (reference sequence).

The chain combines TRBV20-1 with TRBJ2-7; D unresolved. The CDR3 totals 11 residues. V was shortened by 2 bases and J by 2 bases, with 4 bases between the two germline ends. Per the germline V gene, CDR1 is DFQATT and CDR2 is SNEGSKA (reference sequence). CDR3 amino acids: CSARQTYEQYF. The DNA of the CDR3 is TGCAGTGCTAGACAAACCTACGAGCAGTACTTC.

The chain carries TRBV7-9 and TRBJ1-2; 7 nucleotides agree with TRBD1. V shed 4 bases, J shed 7 bases, and the junction held 9 bases outside the gene matches. Germline loops: CDR1 SEHNR, CDR2 FQNEAQ (reference sequence). The CDR3 runs 14 residues. CDR3 sequence (DNA): TGTGCCAGCAGCTCCCAGACAGGGCCGATTGGCTACACCTTC. It codes for CASSSQTGPIGYTF.

V is TRBV10-3 and J is TRBJ2-5, with D tentatively TRBD1 (6 bases). Per germline, CDR1 ENHRY and CDR2 SYGVKD. Trimming took off 5 bases at V and 2 bases at J, with 12 bases between the two ends. This CDR3 contains 14 residues. The CDR3 DNA sequence: TGTGCCATCAGTATGACAGGTTCGCAAGAGACCCAGTACTTC. It specifies CAISMTGSQETQYF.

The rearrangement joins TRBV7-6 to TRBJ2-1; 7 bases agree with TRBD1. From germline, CDR1 is SGHVS and CDR2 FNYEAQ. The V and J ends lost 7 bases and 7 bases, in that order; junction bases with no gene match: 16. There are 16 residues in the CDR3. This chain's CDR3 is CASTRASGTVVNEQFF. The CDR3 DNA is TGTGCCAGCACGCGTGCTTCAGGGACAGTAGTGAATGAGCAGTTCTTC.

The chain recombines TRBV3-1 (or the pseudogene TRBV3-2) with TRBJ2-7, with D unclear. Germline lookup yields CDR1 LGHDT and CDR2 YNNKEL (reference sequence). The CDR3 contains 13 residues. V was shortened by 5 bases and J by 3 bases, with 11 bases between the two germline ends. The CDR3 loop reads CASSSQVLYEQYF. For the CDR3, the DNA is TGTGCCAGCAGCTCCCAGGTCCTCTACGAGCAGTACTTC.

The chain recombines TRBV7-9 with TRBJ1-3; D is uncertain. Germline CDR1 SEHNR, CDR2 FQNEAQ (reference sequence). This CDR3 is built from 15 residues. With 6 bases removed from V and 0 bases from J, the gap between germline ends came to 12 bases. The CDR3 sequence: CASSADGRSGNTIYF. CDR3 in DNA: TGTGCCAGCAGTGCAGACGGACGCTCTGGAAACACCATATATTTT. The variable domain in full, with the rest retrieved from reference TRBV7-9 and TRBJ1-3, is DTGVSQNPRHKITKRGQNVTFRCDPISEHNRLYWYRQTLGQGPEFLTYFQNEAQLEKSRLLSDRFSAERPKGSFSTLEIQRTEQGDSAMYLCASSADGRSGNTIYFGEGSWLTVV.

The chain uses TRBV3-1 (or the pseudogene TRBV3-2) and TRBJ1-6; D call uncertain. The CDR3 runs 13 residues. V shed 2 bases and J shed 6 bases, with 5 bases lying between them. Germline V gives CDR1 LGHDT, CDR2 YNNKEL (reference sequence). This CDR3 reads CASSQFVNSPLHF. For the CDR3, the DNA is TGTGCCAGCAGCCAATTCGTTAATTCACCCCTCCACTTT.

The chain links TRBV27 to TRBJ1-1; D is unclear. Germline V CDR1 and CDR2: MNHEY, SMNVEV (reference sequence). V was trimmed by 3 bases and J by 4 bases, leaving 12 bases between them. The CDR3 extends over 14 amino acids. The CDR3 DNA is TGTGCCAGCAGTTTCAGGTTTATGAGCACTGAAGCTTTCTTT. Protein: CASSFRFMSTEAFF.

This rearrangement joins TRBV5-1 to TRBJ1-6; no definite D call. This CDR3 region has 16 residues. Trimming cost V 0 bases and J 5 bases, with 12 bases left between them. The germline CDR1 and CDR2 sequences are SGHRS and YFSETQ. CDR3 loop: CASSLEAGLNNSPLHF. The CDR3 DNA reads as TGCGCCAGCAGCTTGGAGGCCGGGCTAAATAATTCACCCCTCCACTTT.

The gene calls are TRBV7-8 and TRBJ2-2; D gene uncertain. Germline-derived CDR1 and CDR2 are SGHVS and FQNEAQ. Deletions cut 1 base from V and 6 bases from J, with 15 bases between. CDR3 length: 16 residues. CDR3 nucleotide sequence: TGTGCCAGCAGCTTAGGGAACCCCGGAATTTCCGGGGAGCTGTTTTTT. Protein product: CASSLGNPGISGELFF. The whole variable domain, remainder taken from reference TRBV7-8 and TRBJ2-2, is GAGVSQSPRYKVAKRGQDVALRCDPISGHVSLFWYQQALGQGPEFLTYFQNEAQLDKSGLPSDRFFAERPEGSVSTLKIQRTQQEDSAVYLCASSLGNPGISGELFFGEGSRLTVL.

This rearrangement joins TRBV7-9 to TRBJ2-2; 8 bases are a match to TRBD2. In germline, CDR1 is SEHNR, CDR2 FQNEAQ (reference sequence). V was clipped by 11 bases and J by 4 bases; unmatched bases: 6. There are 13 residues in the CDR3. CDR3 bases: TGTGCCTCGCGGGGGGCTGGCACCGGGGAGCTGTTTTTT. It translates to CASRGAGTGELFF. The full variable domain, in which reference TRBV7-9 and TRBJ2-2 provide the parts outside the CDR3, is DTGVSQNPRHKITKRGQNVTFRCDPISEHNRLYWYRQTLGQGPEFLTYFQNEAQLEKSRLLSDRFSAERPKGSFSTLEIQRTEQGDSAMYLCASRGAGTGELFFGEGSRLTVL.

V gene TRBV5-1 combines with J gene TRBJ2-1, with D possibly TRBD1 on 6 matching bases. The V end was cut by 4 bases, the J end by 9 bases, with 14 bases between. Germline V gene sequence: CDR1 SGHRS, CDR2 YFSETQ. The CDR3 loop spans 13 amino acids. The CDR3 bases are TGCGCCAGCAGCGTCAACAGGGACCTTGAGCAGTTCTTC. Translating it yields CASSVNRDLEQFF.